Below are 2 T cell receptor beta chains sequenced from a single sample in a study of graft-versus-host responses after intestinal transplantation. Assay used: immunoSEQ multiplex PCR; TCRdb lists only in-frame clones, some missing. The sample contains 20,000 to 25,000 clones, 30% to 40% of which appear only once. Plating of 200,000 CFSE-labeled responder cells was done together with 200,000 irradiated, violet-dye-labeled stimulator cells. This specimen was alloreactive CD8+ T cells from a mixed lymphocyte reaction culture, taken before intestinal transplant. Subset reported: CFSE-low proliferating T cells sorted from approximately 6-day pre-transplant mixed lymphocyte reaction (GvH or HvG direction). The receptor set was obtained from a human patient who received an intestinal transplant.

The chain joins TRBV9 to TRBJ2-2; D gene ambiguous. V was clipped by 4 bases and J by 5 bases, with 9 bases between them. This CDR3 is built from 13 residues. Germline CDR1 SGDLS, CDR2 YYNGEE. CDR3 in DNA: TGTGCCAGCAGCTCCCCCCTAACCGGGGAGCTGTTTTTT. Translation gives CASSSPLTGELFF.

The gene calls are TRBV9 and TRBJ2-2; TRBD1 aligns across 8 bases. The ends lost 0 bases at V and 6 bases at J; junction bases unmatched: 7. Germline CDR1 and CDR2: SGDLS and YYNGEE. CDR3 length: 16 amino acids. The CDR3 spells CASSVAGQGSSGELFF. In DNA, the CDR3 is TGTGCCAGCAGCGTAGCTGGACAGGGTTCGTCCGGGGAGCTGTTTTTT.